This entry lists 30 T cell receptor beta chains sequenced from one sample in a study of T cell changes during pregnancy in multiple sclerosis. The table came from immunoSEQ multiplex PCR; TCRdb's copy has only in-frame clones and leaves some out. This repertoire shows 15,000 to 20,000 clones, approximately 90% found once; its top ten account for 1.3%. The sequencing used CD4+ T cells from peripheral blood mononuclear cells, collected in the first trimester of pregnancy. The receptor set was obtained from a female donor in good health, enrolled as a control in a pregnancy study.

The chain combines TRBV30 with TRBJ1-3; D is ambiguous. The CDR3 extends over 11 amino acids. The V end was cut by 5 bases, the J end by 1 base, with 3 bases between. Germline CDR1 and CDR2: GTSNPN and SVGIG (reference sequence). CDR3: CAWQSGNTIYF. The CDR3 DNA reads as TGTGCCTGGCAGTCTGGAAACACCATATATTTT.

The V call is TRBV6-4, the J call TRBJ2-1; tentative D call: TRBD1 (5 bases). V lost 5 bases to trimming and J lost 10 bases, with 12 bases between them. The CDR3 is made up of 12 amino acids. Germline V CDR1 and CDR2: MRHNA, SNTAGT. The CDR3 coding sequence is TGTGCCAGCAGTAGTCGAGCAGGGGAGCAGTTCTTC. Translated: CASSSRAGEQFF.

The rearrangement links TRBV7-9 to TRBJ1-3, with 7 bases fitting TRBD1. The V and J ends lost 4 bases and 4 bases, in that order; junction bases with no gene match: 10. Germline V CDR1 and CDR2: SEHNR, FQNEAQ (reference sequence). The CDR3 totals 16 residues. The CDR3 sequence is CASSSRSGTAGNTIYF. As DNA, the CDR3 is TGTGCCAGCAGCTCCCGTTCCGGGACAGCGGGAAACACCATATATTTT.

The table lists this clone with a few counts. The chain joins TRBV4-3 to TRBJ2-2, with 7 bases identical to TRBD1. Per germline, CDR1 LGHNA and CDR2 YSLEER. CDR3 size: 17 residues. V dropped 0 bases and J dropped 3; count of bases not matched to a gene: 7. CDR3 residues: CASSQDETGIDTGELFF. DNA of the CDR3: TGCGCCAGCAGCCAAGATGAGACAGGGATTGACACCGGGGAGCTGTTTTTT.

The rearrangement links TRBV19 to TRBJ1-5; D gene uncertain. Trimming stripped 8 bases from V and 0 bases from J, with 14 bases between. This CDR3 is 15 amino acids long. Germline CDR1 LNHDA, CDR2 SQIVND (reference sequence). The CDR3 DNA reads TGTGCCAGTGTGGGGAGGAGGGATAGCAATCAGCCCCAGCATTTT. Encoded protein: CASVGRRDSNQPQHF.

The CDR3 reads CATGKLGGKLFF. The CDR3 DNA is TGTGCCACGGGGAAACTGGGGGGAAAACTGTTTTTT. This chain links TRBV19 with TRBJ1-4; TRBD1 might be the D (5 bases). Germline V CDR1 and CDR2: LNHDA, SQIVND (reference sequence). Trimming cost V 10 bases and J 10 bases, with 16 bases left between them. The CDR3 totals 12 residues.

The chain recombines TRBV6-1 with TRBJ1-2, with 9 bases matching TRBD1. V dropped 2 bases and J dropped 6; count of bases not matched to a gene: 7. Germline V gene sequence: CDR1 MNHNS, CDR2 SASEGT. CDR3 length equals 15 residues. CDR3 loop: CASSELLGQGNGYTF. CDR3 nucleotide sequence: TGTGCCAGCAGTGAACTTCTTGGACAGGGGAATGGCTACACCTTC.

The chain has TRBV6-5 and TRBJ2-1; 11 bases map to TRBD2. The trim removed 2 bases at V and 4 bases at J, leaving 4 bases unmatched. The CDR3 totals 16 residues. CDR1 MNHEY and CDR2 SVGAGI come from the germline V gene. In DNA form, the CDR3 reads TGTGCCAGCAGTTACGGGGCTAGCGGGGGGTACAATGAGCAGTTCTTC. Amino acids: CASSYGASGGYNEQFF.

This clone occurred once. CDR3 nucleotide sequence: TGTGCCAGTTCGGACAGGGTATCTGGAAACACCATATATTTT. Protein sequence: CASSDRVSGNTIYF. The rearrangement links TRBV6-1 to TRBJ1-3, with 8 bases fitting TRBD1. The germline V gene has CDR1 MNHNS and CDR2 SASEGT. Trimming cost V 9 bases and J 1 base; bases outside gene matches: 5. CDR3 size: 14 residues.

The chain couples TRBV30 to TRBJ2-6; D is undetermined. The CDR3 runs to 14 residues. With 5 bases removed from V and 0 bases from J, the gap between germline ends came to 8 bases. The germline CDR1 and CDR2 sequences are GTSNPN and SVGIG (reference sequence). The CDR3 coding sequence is TGTGCCTGGGCAGGATTCTCTGGGGCCAACGTCCTGACTTTC. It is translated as CAWAGFSGANVLTF.

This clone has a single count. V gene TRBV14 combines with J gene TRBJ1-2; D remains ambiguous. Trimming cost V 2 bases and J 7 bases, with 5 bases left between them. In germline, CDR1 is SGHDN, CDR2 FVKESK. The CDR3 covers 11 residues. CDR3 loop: CASSQFGGYTF. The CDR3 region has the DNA TGTGCCAGCAGCCAATTCGGTGGCTACACCTTC.

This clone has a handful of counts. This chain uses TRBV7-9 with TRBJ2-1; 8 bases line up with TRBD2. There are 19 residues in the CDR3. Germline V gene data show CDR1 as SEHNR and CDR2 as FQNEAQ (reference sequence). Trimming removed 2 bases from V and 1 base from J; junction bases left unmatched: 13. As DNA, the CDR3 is TGTGCCAGCAGCTTATCTCTGAGCGGGAGAATTAGTTCCTACAATGAGCAGTTCTTC. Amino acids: CASSLSLSGRISSYNEQFF. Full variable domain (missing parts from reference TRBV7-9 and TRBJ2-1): DTGVSQNPRHKITKRGQNVTFRCDPISEHNRLYWYRQTLGQGPEFLTYFQNEAQLEKSRLLSDRFSAERPKGSFSTLEIQRTEQGDSAMYLCASSLSLSGRISSYNEQFFGPGTRLTVL.

In nucleotides, the CDR3 is TGTGCCAGTAGTGGTCAGGGGGCTGATGAAGCTTTCTTT. Its protein is CASSGQGADEAFF. The V gene is TRBV19, the J gene TRBJ1-1; 8 bases are shared with TRBD1. The ends lost 5 bases at V and 7 bases at J; junction bases unmatched: 6. The CDR3 totals 13 residues. CDR1 LNHDA and CDR2 SQIVND come from the germline V gene (reference sequence).

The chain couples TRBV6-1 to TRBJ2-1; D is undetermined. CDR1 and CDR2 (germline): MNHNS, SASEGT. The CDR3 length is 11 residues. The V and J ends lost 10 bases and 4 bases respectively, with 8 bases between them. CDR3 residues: CATTRYNEQFF. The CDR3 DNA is TGTGCCACCACTCGGTACAATGAGCAGTTCTTC.

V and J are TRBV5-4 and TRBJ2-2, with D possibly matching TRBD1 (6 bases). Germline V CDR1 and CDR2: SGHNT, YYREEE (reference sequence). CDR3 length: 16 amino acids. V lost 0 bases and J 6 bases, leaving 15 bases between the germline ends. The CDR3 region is CASSLVGLGGAGELFF. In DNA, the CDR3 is TGTGCCAGCAGCTTGGTGGGGCTAGGGGGAGCCGGGGAGCTGTTTTTT.

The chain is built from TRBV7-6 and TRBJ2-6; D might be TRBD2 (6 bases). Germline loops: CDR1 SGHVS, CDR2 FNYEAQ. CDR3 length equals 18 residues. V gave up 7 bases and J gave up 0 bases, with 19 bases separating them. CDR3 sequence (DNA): TGTGCCAGCACCCTGACGGGGGTCAGACCCTCTGGGGCCAACGTCCTGACTTTC. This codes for CASTLTGVRPSGANVLTF.

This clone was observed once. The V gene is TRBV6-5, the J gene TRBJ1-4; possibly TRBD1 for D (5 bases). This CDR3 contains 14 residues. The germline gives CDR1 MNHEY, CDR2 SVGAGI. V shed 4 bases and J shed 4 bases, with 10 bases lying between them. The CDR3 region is CASSSGARNEKLFF. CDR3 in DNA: TGTGCCAGCAGTTCTGGGGCACGTAATGAAAAACTGTTTTTT.

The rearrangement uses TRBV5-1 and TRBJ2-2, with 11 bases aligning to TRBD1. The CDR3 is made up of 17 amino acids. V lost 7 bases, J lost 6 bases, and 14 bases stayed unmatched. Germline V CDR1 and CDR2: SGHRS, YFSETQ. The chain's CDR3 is CASGQGAISGSSGELFF. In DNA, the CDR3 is TGCGCCAGCGGACAGGGGGCGATCTCGGGTTCTTCCGGGGAGCTGTTTTTT.

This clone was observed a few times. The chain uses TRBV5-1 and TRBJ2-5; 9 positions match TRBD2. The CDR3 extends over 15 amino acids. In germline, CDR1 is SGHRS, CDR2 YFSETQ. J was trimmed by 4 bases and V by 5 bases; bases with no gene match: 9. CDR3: CASSTDPGLAETQYF. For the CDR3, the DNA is TGCGCCAGCAGTACGGACCCGGGACTAGCAGAGACCCAGTACTTC. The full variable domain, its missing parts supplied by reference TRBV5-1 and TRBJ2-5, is KAGVTQTPRYLIKTRGQQVTLSCSPISGHRSVSWYQQTPGQGLQFLFEYFSETQRNKGNFPGRFSGRQFSNSRSEMNVSTLELGDSALYLCASSTDPGLAETQYFGPGTRLLVL.

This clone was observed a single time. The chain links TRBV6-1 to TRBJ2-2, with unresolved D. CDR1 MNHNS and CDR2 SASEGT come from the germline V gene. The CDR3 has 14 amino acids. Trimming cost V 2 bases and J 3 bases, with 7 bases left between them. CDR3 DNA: TGTGCCAGCAGTGAATTGACTGACACCGGGGAGCTGTTTTTT. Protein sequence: CASSELTDTGELFF.

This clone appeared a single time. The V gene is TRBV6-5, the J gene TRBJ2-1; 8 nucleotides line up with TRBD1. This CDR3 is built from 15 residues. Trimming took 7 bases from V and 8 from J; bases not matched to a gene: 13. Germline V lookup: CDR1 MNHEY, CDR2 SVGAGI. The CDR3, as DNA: TGTGCCAGCATTCGGACCCGGGGACAGGCTCATGAGCAGTTCTTC. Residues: CASIRTRGQAHEQFF.

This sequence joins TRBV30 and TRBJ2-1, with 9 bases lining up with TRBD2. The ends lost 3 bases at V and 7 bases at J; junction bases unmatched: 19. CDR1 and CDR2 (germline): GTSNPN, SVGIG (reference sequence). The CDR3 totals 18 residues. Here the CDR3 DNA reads TGTGCCTGGAGGTGGAAAATGTCGGCGGGGGGGCGCGAGAATGAGCAGTTCTTC. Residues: CAWRWKMSAGGRENEQFF.

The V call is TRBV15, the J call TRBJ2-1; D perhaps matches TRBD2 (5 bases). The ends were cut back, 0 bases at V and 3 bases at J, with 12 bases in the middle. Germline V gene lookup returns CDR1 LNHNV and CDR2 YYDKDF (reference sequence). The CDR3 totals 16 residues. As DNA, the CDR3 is TGTGCCACCAGCAGAGATCTCCTAGGACTCTACAATGAGCAGTTCTTC. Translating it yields CATSRDLLGLYNEQFF.

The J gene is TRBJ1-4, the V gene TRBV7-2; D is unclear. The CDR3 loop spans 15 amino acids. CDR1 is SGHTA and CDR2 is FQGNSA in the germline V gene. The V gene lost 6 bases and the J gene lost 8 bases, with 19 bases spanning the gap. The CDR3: CASSQREGEREKLFF. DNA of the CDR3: TGTGCCAGCAGTCAACGGGAAGGAGAACGGGAAAAACTGTTTTTT. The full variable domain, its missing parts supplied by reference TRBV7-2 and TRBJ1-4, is GAGVSQSPSNKVTEKGKDVELRCDPISGHTALYWYRQSLGQGLEFLIYFQGNSAPDKSGLPSDRFSAERTGGSVSTLTIQRTQQEDSAVYLCASSQREGEREKLFFGSGTQLSVL.

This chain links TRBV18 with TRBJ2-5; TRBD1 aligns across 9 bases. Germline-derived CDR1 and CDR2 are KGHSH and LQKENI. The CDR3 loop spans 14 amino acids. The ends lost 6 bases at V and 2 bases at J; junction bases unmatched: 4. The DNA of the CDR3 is TGTGCCAGCTCCCCTGGACAGGGGCAAGAGACCCAGTACTTC. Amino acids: CASSPGQGQETQYF.

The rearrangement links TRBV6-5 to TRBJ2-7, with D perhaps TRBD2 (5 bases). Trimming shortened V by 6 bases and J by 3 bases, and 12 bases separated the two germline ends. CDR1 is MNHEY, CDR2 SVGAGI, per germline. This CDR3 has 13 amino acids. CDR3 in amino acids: CASSRSEVYEQYF. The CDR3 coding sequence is TGTGCCAGCAGCCGTTCGGAGGTCTACGAGCAGTACTTC.

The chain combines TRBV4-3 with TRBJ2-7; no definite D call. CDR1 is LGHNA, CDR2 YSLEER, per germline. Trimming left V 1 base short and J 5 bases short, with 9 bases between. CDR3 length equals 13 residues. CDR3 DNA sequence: TGCGCCAGCAGCCAAGGGAGCCCCGACGAGCAGTACTTC. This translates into CASSQGSPDEQYF.

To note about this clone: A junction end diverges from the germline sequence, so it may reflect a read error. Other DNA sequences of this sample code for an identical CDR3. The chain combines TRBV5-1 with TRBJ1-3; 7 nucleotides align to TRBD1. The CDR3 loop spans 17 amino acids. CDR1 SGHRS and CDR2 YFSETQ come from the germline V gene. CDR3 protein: CASSWEQTGIPGNTIYF. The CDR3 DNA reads TGTGCCAGCAGCTGGGAGCAGACAGGGATCCCTGGAAACACCATATATTTT.

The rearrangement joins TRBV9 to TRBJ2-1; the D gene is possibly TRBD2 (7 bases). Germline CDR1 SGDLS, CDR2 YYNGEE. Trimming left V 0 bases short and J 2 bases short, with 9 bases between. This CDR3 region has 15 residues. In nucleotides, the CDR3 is TGTGCCAGCAGCGTAGGAGGGGGGGCCTACAATGAGCAGTTCTTC. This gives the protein CASSVGGGAYNEQFF.

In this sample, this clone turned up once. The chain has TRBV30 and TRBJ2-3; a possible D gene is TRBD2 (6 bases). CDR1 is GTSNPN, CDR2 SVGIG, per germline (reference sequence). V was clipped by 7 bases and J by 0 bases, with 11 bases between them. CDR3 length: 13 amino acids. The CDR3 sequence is CALGRGSTDTQYF. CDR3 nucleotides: TGTGCCTTGGGCCGGGGGAGCACAGATACGCAGTATTTT. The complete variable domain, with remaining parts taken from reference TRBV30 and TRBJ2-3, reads SQTIHQWPATLVQPVGSPLSLECTVEGTSNPNLYWYRQAAGRGLQLLFYSVGIGQISSEVPQNLSASRPQDRQFILSSKKLLLSDSGFYLCALGRGSTDTQYFGPGTRLTVL.